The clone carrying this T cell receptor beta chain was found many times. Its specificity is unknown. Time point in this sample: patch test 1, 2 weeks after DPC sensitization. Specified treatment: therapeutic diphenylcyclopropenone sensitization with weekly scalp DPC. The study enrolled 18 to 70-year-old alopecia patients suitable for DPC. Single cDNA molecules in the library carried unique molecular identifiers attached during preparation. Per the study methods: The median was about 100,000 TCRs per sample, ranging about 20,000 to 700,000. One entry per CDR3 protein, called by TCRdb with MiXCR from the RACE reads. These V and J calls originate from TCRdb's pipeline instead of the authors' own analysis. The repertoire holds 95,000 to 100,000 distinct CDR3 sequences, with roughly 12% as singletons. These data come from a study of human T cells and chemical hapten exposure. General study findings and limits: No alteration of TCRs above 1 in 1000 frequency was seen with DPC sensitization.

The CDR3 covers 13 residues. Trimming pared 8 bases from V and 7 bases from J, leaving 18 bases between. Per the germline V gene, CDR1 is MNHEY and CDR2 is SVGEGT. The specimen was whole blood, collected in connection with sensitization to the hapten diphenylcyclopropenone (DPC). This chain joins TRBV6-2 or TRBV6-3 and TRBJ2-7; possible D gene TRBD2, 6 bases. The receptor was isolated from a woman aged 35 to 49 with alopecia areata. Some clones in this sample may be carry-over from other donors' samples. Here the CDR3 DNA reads TGTGCCAGCCGAGCGGGCGTGGTGCGGGAGCAGTACTTC. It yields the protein CASRAGVVREQYF.